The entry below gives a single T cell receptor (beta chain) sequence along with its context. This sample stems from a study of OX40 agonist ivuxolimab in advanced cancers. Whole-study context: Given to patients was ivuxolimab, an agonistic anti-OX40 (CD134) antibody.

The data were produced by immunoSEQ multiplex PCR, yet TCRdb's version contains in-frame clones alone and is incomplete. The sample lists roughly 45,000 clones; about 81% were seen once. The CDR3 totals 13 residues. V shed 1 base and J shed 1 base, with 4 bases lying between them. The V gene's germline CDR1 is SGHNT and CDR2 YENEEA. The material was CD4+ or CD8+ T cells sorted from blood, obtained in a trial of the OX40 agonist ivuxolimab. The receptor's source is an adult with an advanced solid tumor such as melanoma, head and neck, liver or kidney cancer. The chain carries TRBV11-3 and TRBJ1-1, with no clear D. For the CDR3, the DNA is TGTGCCAGCAGCTTAGGGTCGAACACTGAAGCTTTCTTT. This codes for CASSLGSNTEAFF. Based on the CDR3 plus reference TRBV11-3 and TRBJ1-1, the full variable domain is EAGVVQSPRYKIIEKKQPVAFWCNPISGHNTLYWYLQNLGQGPELLIRYENEEAVDDSQLPKDRFSAERLKGVDSTLKIQPAELGDSAVYLCASSLGSNTEAFFGQGTRLTVV.